This T cell receptor (beta chain) derives from a study of read filtering for tumor transcriptome and immune sequencing. This clonotype has a handful of counts. A much larger clone lies one base from this, so it may be a read error. From roughly 400 ng of RNA, a library with molecular barcoded alpha/delta and beta/gamma adaptors was made. Via MiXCR, TCRdb re-called the reads, giving one row per CDR3 protein. The repertoire consists of 35,000 to 40,000 distinct CDR3 sequences, with approximately 15% occurring once and the leading ten covering 27%. This CDR3 contains 14 residues. Losses at the gene ends were 10 bases for V and 7 bases for J; bases not matched to a gene: 12. Germline assignment: CDR1 ENHRY and CDR2 SYGVKD.

The TCR was taken from a donor at least 40 years old with multiple myeloma. This chain joins TRBV10-3 and TRBJ1-5; 8 bases align to TRBD1. The sequenced sample consisted of a population of CD138-negative cells sorted from bone marrow. CDR3 loop: CASADRDVRQPQHF. CDR3 bases: TGTGCCAGTGCGGACAGGGATGTAAGACAGCCCCAGCATTTT.